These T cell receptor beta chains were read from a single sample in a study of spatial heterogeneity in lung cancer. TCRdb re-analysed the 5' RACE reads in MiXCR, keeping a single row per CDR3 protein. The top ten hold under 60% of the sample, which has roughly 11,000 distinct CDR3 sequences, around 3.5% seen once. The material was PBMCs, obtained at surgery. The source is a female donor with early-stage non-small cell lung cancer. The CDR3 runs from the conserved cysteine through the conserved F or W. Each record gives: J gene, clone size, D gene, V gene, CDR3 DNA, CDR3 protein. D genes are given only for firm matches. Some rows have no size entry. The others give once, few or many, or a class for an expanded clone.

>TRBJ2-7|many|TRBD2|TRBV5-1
TGCGCCAGCAGCCTAGCGGGGCTCTACGAGCAGTACTTC
CASSLAGLYEQYF
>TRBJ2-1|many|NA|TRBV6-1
TGTGCCAGCAGTGAAGCTGGGTGGAATGAGCAGTTCTTC
CASSEAGWNEQFF
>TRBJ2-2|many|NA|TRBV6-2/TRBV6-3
TGTGCCAGCAGGGCGGGCTGGGGAGCCGCTCACACCGGGGAGCTGTTTTTT
CASRAGWGAAHTGELFF
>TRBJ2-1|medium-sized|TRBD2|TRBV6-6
TGTGCCACCAACTTAGCGGGAGTGGTGTACAATGAGCAGTTCTTC
CATNLAGVVYNEQFF
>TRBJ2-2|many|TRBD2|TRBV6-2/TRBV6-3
TGTGCCAGCAGTTGGACTAGCGGGAGGCCGTTGAACACCGGGGAGCTGTTTTTT
CASSWTSGRPLNTGELFF
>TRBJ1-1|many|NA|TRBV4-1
TGCGCCAGCAGCCAAAGGGAGGTGACTGAAGCTTTCTTT
CASSQREVTEAFF
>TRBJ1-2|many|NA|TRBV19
TGTGCCAGTAGTATCGGTAACCTTAACTCTGGCTACACCTTC
CASSIGNLNSGYTF
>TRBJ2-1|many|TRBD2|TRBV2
TGTGCCAGCAAAGGAGCGGGAGGTTTAGGAAATGAGCAGTTCTTC
CASKGAGGLGNEQFF
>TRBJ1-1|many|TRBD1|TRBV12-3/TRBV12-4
TGTGCCAGCAGTTTACAAGTCCACAGGGGAAACACTGAAGCTTTCTTT
CASSLQVHRGNTEAFF
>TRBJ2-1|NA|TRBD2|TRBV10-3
TGTGCCATCAGGGATAGCGGGGGGTCCTACAATGAGCAGTTCTTC
CAIRDSGGSYNEQFF
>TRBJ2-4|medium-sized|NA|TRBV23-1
TGCGCCAGCAGTCAATGGTGGGGGGCCAAAAACATTCAGTACTTC
CASSQWWGAKNIQYF
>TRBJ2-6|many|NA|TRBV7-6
TGTGCCAGCAGCCGCCGGACAGTCGGAACTGGGGCCAACGTCCTGACTTTC
CASSRRTVGTGANVLTF
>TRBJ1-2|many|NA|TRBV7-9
TGTGCCAGCAGCTTAGGCACAGGGAAGGGCTATGGCTACACCTTC
CASSLGTGKGYGYTF
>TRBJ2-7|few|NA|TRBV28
TGTGCCAGCAGTCCCTCTCTCTCCTACGAGCAGTACTTC
CASSPSLSYEQYF
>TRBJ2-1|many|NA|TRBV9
TGTGCCAGCAGCGCCGGAGAGGGGGGCTACAATGAGCAGTTCTTC
CASSAGEGGYNEQFF
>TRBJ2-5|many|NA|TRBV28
TGTGCCAGCAGTTTTTTGGGACTGAGTCAAGAGACCCAGTACTTC
CASSFLGLSQETQYF
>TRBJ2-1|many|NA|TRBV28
TGTGCCAGCAGTTCGGGGGGACATAAGCCCTTCAATGAGCAGTTCTTC
CASSSGGHKPFNEQFF
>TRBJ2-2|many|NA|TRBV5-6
TGTGCCAGCAGCTCAACTTCGGGGGAGCTGTTTTTT
CASSSTSGELFF
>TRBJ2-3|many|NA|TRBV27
TGTGCCAGCAGCCCAAGGGGACTTAACACAGATACGCAGTATTTT
CASSPRGLNTDTQYF
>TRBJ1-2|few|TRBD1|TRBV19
TGTACCAAGGACAGGAGTACCTATGGCTACACCTTC
CTKDRSTYGYTF
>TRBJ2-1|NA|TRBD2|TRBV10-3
TGTGCCATCAGCGGAACACTGACTAGCGGGGGGGCAAATGAGCAGTTCTTC
CAISGTLTSGGANEQFF
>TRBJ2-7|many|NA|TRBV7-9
TGTGCCAGCAGCTTGGAGTACGAGCAGTACTTC
CASSLEYEQYF
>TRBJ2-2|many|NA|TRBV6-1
TGTGCCAGCAGTGCGACAGTGGGGATTACCGGGGAGCTGTTTTTT
CASSATVGITGELFF
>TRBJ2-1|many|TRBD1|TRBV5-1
TGCGCCAGCAGCGTGACAGGGGTGGATGAGCAGTTCTTC
CASSVTGVDEQFF
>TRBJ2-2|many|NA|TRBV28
TGTGCCAGCAGTATGACTAGTGGTCCCGGGGAGCTGTTTTTT
CASSMTSGPGELFF
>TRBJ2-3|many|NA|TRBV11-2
TGTGCCAGCAGCTTGGACGGGAGAGGCACAGATACGCAGTATTTT
CASSLDGRGTDTQYF
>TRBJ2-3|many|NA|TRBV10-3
TGTGCCACCAAGGGAGGAGACTCCTCCTTTACTAGCACAGATACGCAGTATTTT
CATKGGDSSFTSTDTQYF
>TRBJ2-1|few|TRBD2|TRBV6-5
TGTGCCAGCAGTTCTGTAGGACTAGCGGGAGGATACAATGAGCAGTTCTTC
CASSSVGLAGGYNEQFF
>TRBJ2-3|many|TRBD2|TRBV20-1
TGCAGTGCTAGAGATGGACTAGCACAGGGTACGCAGTATTTT
CSARDGLAQGTQYF
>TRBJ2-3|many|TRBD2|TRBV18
TGTGCCAGCTCACCAGGCCTAGCGGGAATATCTGGCGATACGCAGTATTTT
CASSPGLAGISGDTQYF
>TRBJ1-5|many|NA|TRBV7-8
TGTGCCAGCAGCTCGAACAGGGGCAATCAGCCCCAGCATTTT
CASSSNRGNQPQHF
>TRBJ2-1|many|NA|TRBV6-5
TGTGCCAGCAGTTACTCGCGGGGCAATGAGCAGTTCTTC
CASSYSRGNEQFF
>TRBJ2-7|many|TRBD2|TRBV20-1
TGCAGTGCTAGCCATACTAGCGGGGCTTTCTACGAGCAGTACTTC
CSASHTSGAFYEQYF
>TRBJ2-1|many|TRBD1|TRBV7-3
TGTGCCAGCAGCTTCACAGGGGGCAAGGAGCAGTTCTTC
CASSFTGGKEQFF
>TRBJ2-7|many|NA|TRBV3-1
TGTGCCAGCAGCCAATCCCGGACCTTCTCAGGATCCGCAACCTACGAGCAGTACTTC
CASSQSRTFSGSATYEQYF
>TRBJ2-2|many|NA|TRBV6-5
TGTGCCAGCAGTGTGGACAGGAACACCGGGGAGCTGTTTTTT
CASSVDRNTGELFF
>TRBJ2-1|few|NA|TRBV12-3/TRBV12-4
TGTGCCAGCAGCCTGCCGGGGATTATCAATGAGCAGTTCTTC
CASSLPGIINEQFF
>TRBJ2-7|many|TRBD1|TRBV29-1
TGCAGCGTTGAGTTATGGGACAGGGACACCTACGAGCAGTACTTC
CSVELWDRDTYEQYF
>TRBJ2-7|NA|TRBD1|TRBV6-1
TGTGCCAGCAGTGTCCGGGACAGGGAAAACGAGCAGTACTTC
CASSVRDRENEQYF
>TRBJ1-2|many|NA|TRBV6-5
TGTGCCAGCAGTTACCAGGGCCGGTATGGCTACACCTTC
CASSYQGRYGYTF
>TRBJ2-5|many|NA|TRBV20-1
TGCAGTAGGCAGGGCGGAGAGACCCAGTACTTC
CSRQGGETQYF
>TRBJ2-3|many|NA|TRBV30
TGTGCCTGGAGTGTATATAGCGCGGATACGCAGTATTTT
CAWSVYSADTQYF
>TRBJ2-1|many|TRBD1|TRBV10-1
TGCGCCAGCAGTGAGTGGAACAAAATACAGGGGTGGAATGAGCAGTTCTTC
CASSEWNKIQGWNEQFF
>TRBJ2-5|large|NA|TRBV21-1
TGTGCCAGCAGCAAAGACGGACAGGGGAGGGAGACCCAGTACTTC
CASSKDGQGRETQYF
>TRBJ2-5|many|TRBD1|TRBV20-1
TGCAGTGCTAGTGGGGACAGAGAAGAGACCCAGTACTTC
CSASGDREETQYF
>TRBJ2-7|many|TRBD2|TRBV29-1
TGCAGCGTTGTCAGGGTAGGGCCTAGCGGGAGATACGAGCAGTACTTC
CSVVRVGPSGRYEQYF
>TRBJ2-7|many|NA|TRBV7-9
TGTGCCAGCAGCTCTACAGTAAGGCAGTACTTC
CASSSTVRQYF
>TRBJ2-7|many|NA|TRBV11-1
TGTGCCAGCAGCTTTCTCGCGGGTGGTAGCTCCTACGAGCAGTACTTC
CASSFLAGGSSYEQYF
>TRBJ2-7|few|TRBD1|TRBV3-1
TGTGCCAGCAGTCCTATAGGGACAGGGGATAGCGACGAGCAGTACTTC
CASSPIGTGDSDEQYF
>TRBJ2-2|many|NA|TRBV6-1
TGTGCCAGCAGACCGGGGGCGAACACCGGGGAGCTGTTTTTT
CASRPGANTGELFF
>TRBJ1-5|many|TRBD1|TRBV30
TGTGCCTGGGCCGACAGGGTGGACCAGCCCCAGCATTTT
CAWADRVDQPQHF
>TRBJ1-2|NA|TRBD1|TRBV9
TGTGCCAGCAGCGTTTCGCGACAGGGCTCTAACTATGGCTACACCTTC
CASSVSRQGSNYGYTF
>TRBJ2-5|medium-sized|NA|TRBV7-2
TGTGCCAGCAGCTCGCGACATGCCGGGGAGACCCAGTACTTC
CASSSRHAGETQYF
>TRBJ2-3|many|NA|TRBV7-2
TGTGCCAGCAGCGCGGGATATAGCACAGATACGCAGTATTTT
CASSAGYSTDTQYF
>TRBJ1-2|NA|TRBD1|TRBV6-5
TGTGCCAGCAGGCCTTCGACAGGGAACTATGGCTACACCTTC
CASRPSTGNYGYTF
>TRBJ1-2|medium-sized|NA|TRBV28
TGTGCCAGCAGTTTCAGTGTGACGGATGGCTACACCTTC
CASSFSVTDGYTF
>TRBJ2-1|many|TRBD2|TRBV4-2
TGTGCCAGCAGCCAAGATCTAGCGGGCTCCTACAATGAGCAGTTCTTC
CASSQDLAGSYNEQFF
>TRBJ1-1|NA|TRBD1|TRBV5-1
TGCGCCAGCAGCCTCGGGACAGGGGGCACTGAAGCTTTCTTT
CASSLGTGGTEAFF
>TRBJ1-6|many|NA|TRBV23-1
TGCGCCAGCAGTCAAGTCGGTACAGCCGCTGGGGTTGGTTCACCCCTCCACTTT
CASSQVGTAAGVGSPLHF